This T cell receptor beta chain was profiled in a study of siplizumab effects on memory and regulatory T cells. The CDR3 has 17 amino acids. V gave up 5 bases and J gave up 1 base; unmatched junction bases: 10. Germline CDR1 SEHNR, CDR2 FQNEAQ (reference sequence). It was 100,000 or so TCR templates that were assayed per sample. Libraries were prepared by immunoSEQ multiplex PCR; TCRdb keeps only in-frame clonotypes and omits some of them. The sample has roughly 56,000 clones, over 85% seen once; the top ten hold 38%. The sequence derives from a human donor in good health. This chain connects TRBV7-9 to TRBJ2-2, with 7 bases identical to TRBD1. The specimen was CD8+ T cells sorted from blood. The CDR3 is CASSGRDRYLNTGELFF. CDR3 coding DNA: TGTGCCAGCAGCGGACGGGACAGATATTTGAACACCGGGGAGCTGTTTTTT.